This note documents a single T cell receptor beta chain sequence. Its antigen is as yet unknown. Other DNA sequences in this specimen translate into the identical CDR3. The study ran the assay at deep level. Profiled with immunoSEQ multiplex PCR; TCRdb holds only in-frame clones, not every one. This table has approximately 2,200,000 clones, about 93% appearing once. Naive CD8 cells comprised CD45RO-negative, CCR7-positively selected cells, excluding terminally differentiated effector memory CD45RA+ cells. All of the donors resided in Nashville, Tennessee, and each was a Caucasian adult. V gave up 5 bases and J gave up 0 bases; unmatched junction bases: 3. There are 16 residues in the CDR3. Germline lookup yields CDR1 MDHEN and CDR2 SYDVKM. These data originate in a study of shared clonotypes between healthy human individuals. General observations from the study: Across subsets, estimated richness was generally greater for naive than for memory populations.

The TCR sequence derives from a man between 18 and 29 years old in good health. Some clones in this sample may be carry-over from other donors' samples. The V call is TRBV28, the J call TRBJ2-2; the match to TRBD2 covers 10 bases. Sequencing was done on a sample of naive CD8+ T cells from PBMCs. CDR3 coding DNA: TGTGCCAGCAGTCTAGGACTAGCGGCGAACACCGGGGAGCTGTTTTTT. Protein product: CASSLGLAANTGELFF.